These 11 T cell receptor beta chains were all obtained from the same sample, sequenced in a study of OX40 agonist ivuxolimab in advanced cancers. TCRdb's copy holds only in-frame clones and misses some; the assay was immunoSEQ multiplex PCR. The sample has about 62,000 clones, 70% to 90% seen once. This material consisted of CD4+ or CD8+ T cells sorted from blood, taken in a trial of the OX40 agonist ivuxolimab. The receptors here all came from an adult with an advanced solid tumor such as melanoma, head and neck, liver or kidney cancer.

This clone was picked up one time. The rearrangement joins TRBV27 to TRBJ1-1; weak D call: TRBD1 (5 bases). Deletions cut 5 bases from V and 1 base from J, with 11 bases between. Germline-derived CDR1 and CDR2 are MNHEY and SMNVEV (reference sequence). The CDR3 covers 14 residues. The CDR3 spells CASSPGTANTEAFF. CDR3 nucleotide sequence: TGTGCCAGCAGTCCCGGGACGGCGAACACTGAAGCTTTCTTT.

This clone came up once. This chain links TRBV29-1 with TRBJ2-7; D gene unclear. Per the germline V gene, CDR1 is SQVTM and CDR2 is ANQGSEA. CDR3 length: 11 residues. Between the trimmed V and J ends, which lost 7 bases and 2 bases, there was a span of 9 bases. CDR3 nucleotide sequence: TGCAGCGGTGGTGGGGCCTACGAGCAGTACTTC. This gives the protein CSGGGAYEQYF.

J is TRBJ2-7 and V is TRBV4-1; D not resolved. V was clipped by 0 bases and J by 3 bases, with 9 bases between them. The CDR3 is 14 residues long. The V gene's germline CDR1 is MGHRA and CDR2 YSYEKL. The CDR3 nucleotides read TGCGCCAGCAGCCAAGAGTTCGCCATCTACGAGCAGTACTTC. Translating it yields CASSQEFAIYEQYF.

This chain links TRBV6-5 with TRBJ2-2; 12 bases agree with TRBD2. J gave up 7 bases and V 4 bases, and 7 bases lay outside the gene matches. CDR1 is MNHEY and CDR2 is SVGAGI in the germline V gene. There are 16 residues in the CDR3. The CDR3 here is CASSSTSGSPVGELFF. The CDR3 bases are TGTGCCAGCAGTTCGACTAGCGGGAGTCCCGTCGGGGAGCTGTTTTTT.

The J gene is TRBJ2-5, the V gene TRBV11-2; 8 bases fit TRBD1. CDR1 SGHAT and CDR2 FQNNGV come from the germline V gene. V lost 1 base, J lost 5 bases, and 18 bases stayed unmatched. The CDR3 spans 19 residues. The CDR3 nucleotides are TGTGCCAGCAGCTTAGTCGCCCGGGACAGGAGGGGCGGTCAGGAGACCCAGTACTTC. It yields the protein CASSLVARDRRGGQETQYF.

The chain has TRBV19 and TRBJ2-2, with D hard to call. Between the trimmed V and J ends, which lost 6 bases and 3 bases, there was a span of 5 bases. Germline loops: CDR1 LNHDA, CDR2 SQIVND (reference sequence). The CDR3 runs 12 residues. DNA of the CDR3: TGTGCCAGTAGCCACGACACCGGGGAGCTGTTTTTT. This codes for CASSHDTGELFF.

The chain's CDR3 is CASSFRGQGAPQYF. CDR3 nucleotides: TGTGCCAGCAGTTTCAGGGGACAAGGCGCGCCCCAGTACTTC. The genes are TRBV27 and TRBJ2-5, with D tentatively TRBD1 (6 bases). V was trimmed by 3 bases and J by 9 bases, leaving 17 bases between them. CDR1 MNHEY and CDR2 SMNVEV come from the germline V gene (reference sequence). The CDR3 has 14 amino acids.

This rearrangement joins TRBV11-1 to TRBJ2-4, with D perhaps TRBD1 or TRBD2 (5 bases each). This CDR3 has 13 residues. The germline CDR1 and CDR2 sequences are SGHAT and FQDESV (reference sequence). CDR3 region: CEGTGLAKNIQYF. CDR3 DNA sequence: TGTGAGGGAACGGGGCTAGCCAAAAACATTCAGTACTTC.

The V and J genes are TRBV10-3 and TRBJ2-2; possible D gene TRBD1, 5 bases. The germline V gene encodes CDR1 ENHRY and CDR2 SYGVKD. The CDR3 is 14 amino acids. Trimming took off 0 bases at V and 7 bases at J, with 9 bases between the two ends. CDR3 in amino acids: CAISESREGGELFF. For the CDR3, the DNA is TGTGCCATCAGTGAGTCCAGGGAAGGCGGGGAGCTGTTTTTT.

This chain links TRBV11-2 with TRBJ2-1; the D is unclear. The CDR3 extends over 14 amino acids. Between the trimmed V and J ends, which lost 3 bases and 7 bases, there was a span of 13 bases. CDR1 and CDR2 from the germline V gene are SGHAT and FQNNGV. The CDR3 here is CASSLVPRGNEQFF. As DNA, the CDR3 is TGTGCCAGCAGCTTGGTCCCCCGAGGAAATGAGCAGTTCTTC.

The chain links TRBV14 to TRBJ2-3; no reliable D call. The ends were cut back, 1 base at V and 1 base at J, with 12 bases in the middle. The CDR3 runs 16 residues. CDR1 SGHDN and CDR2 FVKESK come from the germline V gene. CDR3 loop: CASSQGVGLGTDTQYF. CDR3 coding DNA: TGTGCCAGCAGCCAAGGGGTCGGGTTGGGCACAGATACGCAGTATTTT.